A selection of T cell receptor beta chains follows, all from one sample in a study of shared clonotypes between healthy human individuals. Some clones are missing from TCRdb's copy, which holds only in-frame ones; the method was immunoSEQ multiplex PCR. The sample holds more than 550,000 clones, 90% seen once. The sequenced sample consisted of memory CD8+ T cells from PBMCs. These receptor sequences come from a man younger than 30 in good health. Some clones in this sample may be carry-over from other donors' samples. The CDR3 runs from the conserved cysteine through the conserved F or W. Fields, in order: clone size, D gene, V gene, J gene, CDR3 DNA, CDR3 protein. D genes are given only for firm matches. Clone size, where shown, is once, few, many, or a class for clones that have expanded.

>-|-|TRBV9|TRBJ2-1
TGTGCCAGCAGTCCTGGGTGGAGCAATGAGCAGTTCTTC
CASSPGWSNEQFF
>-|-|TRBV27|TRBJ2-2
TGTGCCAGCAGTTTCCTGAACACCGGGGAGCTGTTTTTT
CASSFLNTGELFF
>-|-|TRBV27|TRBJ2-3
TGTGCCAGTTGTTTAACAGGAGCTCCAAGGGATACGCAGTATTTT
CASCLTGAPRDTQYF
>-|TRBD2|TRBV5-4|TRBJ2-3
TGTGCCAGCAGCCCGGGACTAGCGACCACAGATACGCAGTATTTT
CASSPGLATTDTQYF
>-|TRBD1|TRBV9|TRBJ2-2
TGTGCCAGCAGCGTACCTCGGACAGGGCCCACCGGGGAGCTGTTTTTT
CASSVPRTGPTGELFF
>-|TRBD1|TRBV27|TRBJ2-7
TGTGCCAGCAGCCCTAACAGGGGGCTGGAGCAGTACTTC
CASSPNRGLEQYF
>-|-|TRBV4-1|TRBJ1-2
TGCGCCAGCAGCCAAGATAGGAAGGGAACCACCTTC
CASSQDRKGTTF
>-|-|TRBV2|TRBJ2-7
TGTGCCAGCAGGGCGGCAGCGGCCGAGCAGTACTTC
CASRAAAAEQYF
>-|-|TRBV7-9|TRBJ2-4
TGTGCCAGCAGCTTAGTCTCAGGCGGTGGAGCCAAAAACATTCAGTACTTC
CASSLVSGGGAKNIQYF
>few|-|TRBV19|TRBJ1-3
TGTGCCAGTAGTATAGCTGGCGGAAACACCATATATTTT
CASSIAGGNTIYF
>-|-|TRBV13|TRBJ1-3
TGTGCCAGCAGCTCTTACAGGGAAGAGGAGAACACCATATATTTT
CASSSYREEENTIYF
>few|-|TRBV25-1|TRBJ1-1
TGTGCCAGCAGTGCGCTACAGGGAGGCACTGAAGCTTTCTTT
CASSALQGGTEAFF
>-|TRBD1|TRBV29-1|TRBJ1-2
TGCAGCGTTCACGGGACAGGGGGCCGAAGATTTCCTAACTATGGCTACACCTTC
CSVHGTGGRRFPNYGYTF
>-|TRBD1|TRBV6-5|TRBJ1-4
TGTGCCAGCAGTTACCAGGGACAGCCAAATGAAAAACTGTTTTTT
CASSYQGQPNEKLFF
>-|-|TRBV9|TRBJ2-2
TGTGCCAGCAGCGTAAACCCAACCGGGGAGCTGTTTTTT
CASSVNPTGELFF
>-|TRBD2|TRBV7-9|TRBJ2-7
TGTGCCAGCAGCTCCGGACTAGCGGGAGGGAGACACGAGCAGTACTTC
CASSSGLAGGRHEQYF
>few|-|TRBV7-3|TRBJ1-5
TGTGCCAGCAGCCCCGGAGGAAGGGGGAGCAATCAGCCCCAGCATTTT
CASSPGGRGSNQPQHF
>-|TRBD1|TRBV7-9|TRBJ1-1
TGTGCCAGCACCGGGACAGGGGTGAGGAGGAACACTGAAGCTTTCTTT
CASTGTGVRRNTEAFF
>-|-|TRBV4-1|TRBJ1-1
TGCGCCAGCAGCCTCCATGGGACCGTGGACACTGAAGCTTTCTTT
CASSLHGTVDTEAFF
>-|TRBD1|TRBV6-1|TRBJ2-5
TGTGCCAGCAGTGAAGCGACAGGGGGCTTAGAGACCCAGTACTTC
CASSEATGGLETQYF
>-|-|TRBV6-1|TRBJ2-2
TGTGCCAGCAGTGAAAAGGGTGCGGGCACCGGGGAGCTGTTTTTT
CASSEKGAGTGELFF
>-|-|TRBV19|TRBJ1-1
TGTGCCAGTAGTATCCCCGGGCTTGAAGCTTTCTTT
CASSIPGLEAFF
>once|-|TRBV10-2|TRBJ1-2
TGCGCCAGCAGAGGACAGCTTCCCGCTTCTGGCCGGTGGGGGAACGGCTATGGCTACACCTTC
CASRGQLPASGRWGNGYGYTF
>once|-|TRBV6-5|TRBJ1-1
TGTGCCAGCAGTGGCAGGGCCGGGGACACTGAAGCTTTCTTT
CASSGRAGDTEAFF
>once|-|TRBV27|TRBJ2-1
TGTGCCAGCAGTTTAGGTGTATCACTTTGGGAGCAGTTCTTC
CASSLGVSLWEQFF
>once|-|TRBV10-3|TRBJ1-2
TGTGCCATCAGTGACCGCGGACAGAGCTATGGCTACACCTTC
CAISDRGQSYGYTF
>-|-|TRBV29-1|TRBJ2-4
TGCAGCGTTGAAGTGAGCGGAACGAAAAACATTCAGTACTTC
CSVEVSGTKNIQYF
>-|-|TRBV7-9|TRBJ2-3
TGTGCCAGCAGACGGGGTAGCGGCACAGATACGCAGTATTTT
CASRRGSGTDTQYF
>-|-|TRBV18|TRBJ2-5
TGTGCCAGCTCACCACCGGTGACGGACGAAAAGAAAGAGACCCAGTACTTC
CASSPPVTDEKKETQYF
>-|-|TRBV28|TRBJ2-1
TGTGCCAGCGAGAAACAGGGAGCGGATGAGCAGTTCTTC
CASEKQGADEQFF
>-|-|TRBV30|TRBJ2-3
TGTGCCTGGATGGGCACGCCGGGTATTCGGGACCTAAGCACAGATACGCAGTATTTT
CAWMGTPGIRDLSTDTQYF
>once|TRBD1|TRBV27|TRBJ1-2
TGTGCCAGCAGTTCCTGGGACAGCAAGGGGGGCTACACCTTC
CASSSWDSKGGYTF
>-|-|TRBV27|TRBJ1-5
TGTGCCAGCAGTTTCGGGGCTTTTCAGCCCCAGCATTTT
CASSFGAFQPQHF
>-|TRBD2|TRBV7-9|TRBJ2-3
TGTGCCAGCAGCTTCCTGATGGCTAGCGGAACTAGCACAGATACGCAGTATTTT
CASSFLMASGTSTDTQYF
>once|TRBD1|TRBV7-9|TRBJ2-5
TGTGCCAGCTCACAGGGGGCTCAAGAGACCCAGTACTTC
CASSQGAQETQYF
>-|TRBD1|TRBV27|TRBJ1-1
TGTGCCAGCAGTACATCGACAGGGATGAACACTGAAGCTTTCTTT
CASSTSTGMNTEAFF
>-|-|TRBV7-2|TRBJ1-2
TGTGCCAGCAGCGCTAACGACGGAAACCTCTATGGCTACACCTTC
CASSANDGNLYGYTF
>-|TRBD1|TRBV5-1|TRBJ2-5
TGCGCCAGCAGCCCTCATACTGGGACAGGGGGCATAGAGACCCAGTACTTC
CASSPHTGTGGIETQYF
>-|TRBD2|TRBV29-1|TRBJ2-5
TGCAGCGGCGGGGGGTCAGGGGAGGAATGGGAGACCCAGTACTTC
CSGGGSGEEWETQYF
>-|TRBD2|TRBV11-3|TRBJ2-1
TGTGCCAGCAGCTTCGGGGCGGGAGGGCCTGAAAATGAGCAGTTCTTC
CASSFGAGGPENEQFF
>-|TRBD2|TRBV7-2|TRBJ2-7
TGTGCCAGCAGCTTGGGACTAGCGGGAGACGAGCAGTACTTC
CASSLGLAGDEQYF
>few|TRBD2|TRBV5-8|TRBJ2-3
TGTGCCAGCAGGAGACTAGCGGGAGAATTCGATACGCAGTATTTT
CASRRLAGEFDTQYF
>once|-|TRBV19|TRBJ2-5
TGTGCCAGTAGTTTCGCATACACAAACCAAGAGACCCAGTACTTC
CASSFAYTNQETQYF
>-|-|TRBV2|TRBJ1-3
TGTGCCAGCAGGGTCAGGGGAGGTGGAAACACCATATATTTT
CASRVRGGGNTIYF
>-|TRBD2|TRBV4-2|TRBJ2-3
TGTGCCAGCAGCCAAGATCCCCCTAGCGGGGGCTCAGATACGCAGTATTTT
CASSQDPPSGGSDTQYF
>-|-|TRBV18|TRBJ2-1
TGTGCCAGCTCGTACACAGGGAGAGGGAATGAGCAGTTCTTC
CASSYTGRGNEQFF
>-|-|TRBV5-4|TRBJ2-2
TGTGCCAGCAGCTCGTCAGGGATTGTGTACACCGGGGAGCTGTTTTTT
CASSSSGIVYTGELFF